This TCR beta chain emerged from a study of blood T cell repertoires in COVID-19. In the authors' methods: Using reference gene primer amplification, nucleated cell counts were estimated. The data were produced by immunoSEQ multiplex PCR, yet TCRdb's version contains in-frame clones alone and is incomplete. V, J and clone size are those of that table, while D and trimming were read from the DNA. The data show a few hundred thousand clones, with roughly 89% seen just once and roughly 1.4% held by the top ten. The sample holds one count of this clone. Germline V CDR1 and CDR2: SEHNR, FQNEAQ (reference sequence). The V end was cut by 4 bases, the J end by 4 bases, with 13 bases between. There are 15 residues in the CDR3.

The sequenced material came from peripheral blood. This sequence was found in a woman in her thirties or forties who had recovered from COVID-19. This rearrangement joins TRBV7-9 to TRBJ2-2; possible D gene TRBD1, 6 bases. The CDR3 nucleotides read TGTGCCAGCAGCTCCCAACAGGGTAGCACCGGGGAGCTGTTTTTT. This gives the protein CASSSQQGSTGELFF.